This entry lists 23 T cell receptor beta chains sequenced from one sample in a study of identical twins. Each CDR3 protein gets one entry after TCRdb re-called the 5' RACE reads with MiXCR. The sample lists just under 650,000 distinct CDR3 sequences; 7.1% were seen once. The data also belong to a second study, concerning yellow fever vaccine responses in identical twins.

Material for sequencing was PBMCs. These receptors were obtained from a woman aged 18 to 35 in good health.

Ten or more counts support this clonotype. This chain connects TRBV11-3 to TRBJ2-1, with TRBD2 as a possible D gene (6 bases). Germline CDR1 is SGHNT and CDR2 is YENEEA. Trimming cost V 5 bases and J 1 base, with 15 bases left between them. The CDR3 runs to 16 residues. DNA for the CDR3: TGTGCCAGCAGCAATAGAGCGGGTCAGTCCTACAATGAGCAGTTCTTC. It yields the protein CASSNRAGQSYNEQFF.

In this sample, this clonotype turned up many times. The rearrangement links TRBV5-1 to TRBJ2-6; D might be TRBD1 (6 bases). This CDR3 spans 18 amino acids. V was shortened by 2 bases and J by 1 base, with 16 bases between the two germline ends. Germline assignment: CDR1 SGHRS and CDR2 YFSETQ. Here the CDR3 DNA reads TGCGCCAGCAGCTTACCAGACAGGTCCCCATCTGGGGCCAACGTCCTGACTTTC. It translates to CASSLPDRSPSGANVLTF.

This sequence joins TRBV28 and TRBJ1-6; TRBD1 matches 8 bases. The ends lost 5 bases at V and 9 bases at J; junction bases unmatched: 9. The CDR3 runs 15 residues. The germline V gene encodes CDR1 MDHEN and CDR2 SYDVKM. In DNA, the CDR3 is TGTGCCAGCAGTAACCTGGGACAGGAGGGTTCACCCCTCCACTTT. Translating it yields CASSNLGQEGSPLHF.

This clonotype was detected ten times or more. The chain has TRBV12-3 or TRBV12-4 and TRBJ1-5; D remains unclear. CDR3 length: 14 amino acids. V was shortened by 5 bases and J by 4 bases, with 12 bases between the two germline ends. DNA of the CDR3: TGTGCCAGCAGTGACCCGGGCCGAAATCAGCCCCAGCATTTT. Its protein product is CASSDPGRNQPQHF.

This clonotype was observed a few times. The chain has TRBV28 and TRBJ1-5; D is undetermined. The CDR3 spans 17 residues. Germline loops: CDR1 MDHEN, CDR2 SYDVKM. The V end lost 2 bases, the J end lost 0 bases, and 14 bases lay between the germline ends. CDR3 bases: TGTGCCAGCAGTTTAAGTGCTAACCTTTATAGCAATCAGCCCCAGCATTTT. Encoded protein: CASSLSANLYSNQPQHF.

The CDR3 reads CASSVGLAGLFGETQYF. CDR3 DNA sequence: TGTGCCAGCAGCGTAGGGCTAGCGGGGCTCTTCGGGGAGACCCAGTACTTC. The rearrangement uses TRBV9 and TRBJ2-5; 9 nucleotides agree with TRBD2. With 0 bases clipped from V and 5 bases from J, the junction kept 11 bases outside the gene matches. The germline CDR1 and CDR2 sequences are SGDLS and YYNGEE. The CDR3 loop spans 17 amino acids.

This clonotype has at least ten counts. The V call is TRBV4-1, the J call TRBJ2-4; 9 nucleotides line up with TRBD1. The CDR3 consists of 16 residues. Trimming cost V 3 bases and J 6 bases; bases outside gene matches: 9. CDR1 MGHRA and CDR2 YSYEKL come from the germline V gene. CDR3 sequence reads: CASSHAALDRGNIQYF. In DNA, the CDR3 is TGCGCCAGCAGCCATGCCGCTTTGGACAGGGGAAACATTCAGTACTTC.

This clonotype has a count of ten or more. This chain's CDR3 is CASSHLEQGVGGYTF. The CDR3 nucleotides are TGCGCCAGCAGCCATCTCGAACAGGGTGTGGGGGGCTACACCTTC. The chain couples TRBV4-1 to TRBJ1-2, with TRBD1 as a possible D gene (6 bases). Germline CDR1 and CDR2: MGHRA and YSYEKL. The CDR3 is 15 residues long. V was trimmed by 3 bases and J by 8 bases, leaving 19 bases between them.

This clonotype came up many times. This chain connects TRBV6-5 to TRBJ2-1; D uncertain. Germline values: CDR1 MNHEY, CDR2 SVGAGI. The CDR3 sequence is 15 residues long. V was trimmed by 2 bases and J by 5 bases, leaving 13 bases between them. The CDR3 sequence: CASSYGPTKHNEQFF. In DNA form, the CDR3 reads TGTGCCAGCAGTTACGGGCCGACAAAACACAATGAGCAGTTCTTC.

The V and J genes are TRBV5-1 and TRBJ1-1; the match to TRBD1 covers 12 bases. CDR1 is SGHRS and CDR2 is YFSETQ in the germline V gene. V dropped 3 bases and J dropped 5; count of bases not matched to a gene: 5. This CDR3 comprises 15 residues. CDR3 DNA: TGCGCCAGCAGCTGGGGACAGGGGGCACAGACTGAAGCTTTCTTT. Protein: CASSWGQGAQTEAFF.

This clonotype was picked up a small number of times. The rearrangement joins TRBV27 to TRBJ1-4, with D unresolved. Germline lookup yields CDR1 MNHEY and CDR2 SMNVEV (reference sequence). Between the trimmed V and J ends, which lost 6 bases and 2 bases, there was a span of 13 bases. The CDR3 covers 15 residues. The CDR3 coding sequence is TGTGCCAGCAGGCTGGGGAGAGCCACTAATGAAAAACTGTTTTTT. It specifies CASRLGRATNEKLFF.

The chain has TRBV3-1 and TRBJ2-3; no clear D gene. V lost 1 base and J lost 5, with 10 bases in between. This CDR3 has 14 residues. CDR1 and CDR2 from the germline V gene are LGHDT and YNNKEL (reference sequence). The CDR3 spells CASSQGGPGDTQYF. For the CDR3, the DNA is TGTGCCAGCAGCCAAGGTGGACCCGGAGATACGCAGTATTTT.

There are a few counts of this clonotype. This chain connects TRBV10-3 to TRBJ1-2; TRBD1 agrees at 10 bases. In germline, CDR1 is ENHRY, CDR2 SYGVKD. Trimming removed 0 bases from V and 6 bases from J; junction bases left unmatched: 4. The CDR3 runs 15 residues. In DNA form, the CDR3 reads TGTGCCATCAGTGAGTCGACAGGGGGCATAGATGGCTACACCTTC. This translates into CAISESTGGIDGYTF.

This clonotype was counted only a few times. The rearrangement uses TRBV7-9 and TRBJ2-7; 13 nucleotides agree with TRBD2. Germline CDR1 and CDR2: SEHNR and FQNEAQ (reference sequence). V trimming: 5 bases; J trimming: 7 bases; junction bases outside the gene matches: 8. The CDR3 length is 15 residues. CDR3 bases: TGTGCCAGCAGCCCCGGGACTAGCGGGGCGGGGGAGCAGTACTTC. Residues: CASSPGTSGAGEQYF.

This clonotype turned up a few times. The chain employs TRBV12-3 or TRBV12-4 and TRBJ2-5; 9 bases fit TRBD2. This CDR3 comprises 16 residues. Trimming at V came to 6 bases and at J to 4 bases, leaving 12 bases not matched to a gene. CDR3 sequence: CASSLGAGGGLETQYF. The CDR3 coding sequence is TGTGCCAGCAGCCTGGGGGCGGGGGGGGGTCTAGAGACCCAGTACTTC.

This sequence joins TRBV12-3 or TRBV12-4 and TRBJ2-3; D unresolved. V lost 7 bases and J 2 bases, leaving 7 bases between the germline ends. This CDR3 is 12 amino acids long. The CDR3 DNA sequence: TGTGCCAGCACCCTGGACACAGATACGCAGTATTTT. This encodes CASTLDTDTQYF.

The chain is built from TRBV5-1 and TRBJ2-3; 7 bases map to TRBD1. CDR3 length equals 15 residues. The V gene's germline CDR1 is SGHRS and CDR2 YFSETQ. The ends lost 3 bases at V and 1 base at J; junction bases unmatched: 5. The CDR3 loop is CASSWTGERTDTQYF. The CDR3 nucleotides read TGCGCCAGCAGCTGGACAGGAGAACGCACAGATACGCAGTATTTT. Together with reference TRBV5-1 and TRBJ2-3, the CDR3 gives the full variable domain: KAGVTQTPRYLIKTRGQQVTLSCSPISGHRSVSWYQQTPGQGLQFLFEYFSETQRNKGNFPGRFSGRQFSNSRSEMNVSTLELGDSALYLCASSWTGERTDTQYFGPGTRLTVL.

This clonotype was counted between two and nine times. This CDR3 reads CASSLEQGIGYTF. The CDR3 DNA sequence: TGCGCCAGCAGCTTGGAGCAGGGGATAGGCTACACCTTC. This chain uses TRBV5-1 with TRBJ1-2; D perhaps matches TRBD1 (6 bases). In germline, CDR1 is SGHRS, CDR2 YFSETQ. The V gene lost 0 bases and the J gene lost 8 bases, with 11 bases spanning the gap. The CDR3 length is 13 residues.

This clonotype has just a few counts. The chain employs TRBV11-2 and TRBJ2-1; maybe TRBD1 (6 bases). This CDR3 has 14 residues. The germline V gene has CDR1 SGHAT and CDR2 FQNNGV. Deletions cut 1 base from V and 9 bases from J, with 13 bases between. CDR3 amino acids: CASSLVQGRSEQFF. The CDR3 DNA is TGTGCCAGCAGCTTAGTACAGGGCCGTAGTGAGCAGTTCTTC.

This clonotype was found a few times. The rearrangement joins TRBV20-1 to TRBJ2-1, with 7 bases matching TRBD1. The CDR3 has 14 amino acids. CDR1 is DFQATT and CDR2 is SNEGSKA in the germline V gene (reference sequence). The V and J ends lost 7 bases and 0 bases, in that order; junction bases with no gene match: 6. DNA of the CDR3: TGCAGTGTTTACAGGGGTAGCTCCTACAATGAGCAGTTCTTC. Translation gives CSVYRGSSYNEQFF.

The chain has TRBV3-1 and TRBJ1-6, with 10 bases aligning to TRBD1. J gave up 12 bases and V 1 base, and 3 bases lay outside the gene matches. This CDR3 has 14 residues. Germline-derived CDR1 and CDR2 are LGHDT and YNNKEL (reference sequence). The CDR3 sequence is CASSQGQGAQPLHF. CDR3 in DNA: TGTGCCAGCAGCCAAGGACAGGGGGCCCAACCCCTCCACTTT. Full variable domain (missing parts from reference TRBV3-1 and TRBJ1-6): DTAVSQTPKYLVTQMGNDKSIKCEQNLGHDTMYWYKQDSKKFLKIMFSYNNKELIINETVPNRFSPKSPDKAHLNLHINSLELGDSAVYFCASSQGQGAQPLHFGNGTRLTVT.

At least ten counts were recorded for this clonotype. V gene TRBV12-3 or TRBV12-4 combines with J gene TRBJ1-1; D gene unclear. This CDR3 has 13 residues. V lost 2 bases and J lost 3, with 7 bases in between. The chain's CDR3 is CASSLLEHTEAFF. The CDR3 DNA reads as TGTGCCAGCAGTTTACTAGAGCACACTGAAGCTTTCTTT.

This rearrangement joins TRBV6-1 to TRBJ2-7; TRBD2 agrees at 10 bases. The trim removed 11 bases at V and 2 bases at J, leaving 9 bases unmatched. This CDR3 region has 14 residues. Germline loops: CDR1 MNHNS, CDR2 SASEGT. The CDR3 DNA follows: TGTGCCGGACTGAGCGGGAGGGCCCCCTACGAGCAGTACTTC. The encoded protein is CAGLSGRAPYEQYF.